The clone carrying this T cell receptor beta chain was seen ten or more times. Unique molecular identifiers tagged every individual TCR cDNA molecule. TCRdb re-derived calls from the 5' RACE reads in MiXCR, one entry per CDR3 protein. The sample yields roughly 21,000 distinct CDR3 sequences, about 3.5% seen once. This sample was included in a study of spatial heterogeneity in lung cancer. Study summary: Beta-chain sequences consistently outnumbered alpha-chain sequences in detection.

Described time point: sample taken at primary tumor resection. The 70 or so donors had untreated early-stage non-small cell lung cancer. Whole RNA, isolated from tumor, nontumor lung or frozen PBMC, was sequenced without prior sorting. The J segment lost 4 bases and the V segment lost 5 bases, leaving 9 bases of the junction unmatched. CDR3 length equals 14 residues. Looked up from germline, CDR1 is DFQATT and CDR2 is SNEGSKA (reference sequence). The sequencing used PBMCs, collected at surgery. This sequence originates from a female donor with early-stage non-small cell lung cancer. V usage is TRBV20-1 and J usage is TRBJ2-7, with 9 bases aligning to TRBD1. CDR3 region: CSAFRDRVVYEQYF. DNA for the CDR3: TGCAGTGCTTTTCGGGACAGGGTTGTATACGAGCAGTACTTC.